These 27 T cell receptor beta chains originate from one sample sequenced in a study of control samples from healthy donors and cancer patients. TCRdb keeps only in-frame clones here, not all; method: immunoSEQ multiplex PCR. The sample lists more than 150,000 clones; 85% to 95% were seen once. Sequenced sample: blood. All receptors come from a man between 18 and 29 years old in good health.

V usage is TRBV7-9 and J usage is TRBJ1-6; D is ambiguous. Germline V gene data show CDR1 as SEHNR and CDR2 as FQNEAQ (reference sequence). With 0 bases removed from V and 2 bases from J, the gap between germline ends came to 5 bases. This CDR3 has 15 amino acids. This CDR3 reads CASSLALAYNSPLHF. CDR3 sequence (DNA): TGTGCCAGCAGCTTAGCGCTAGCCTATAATTCACCCCTCCACTTT.

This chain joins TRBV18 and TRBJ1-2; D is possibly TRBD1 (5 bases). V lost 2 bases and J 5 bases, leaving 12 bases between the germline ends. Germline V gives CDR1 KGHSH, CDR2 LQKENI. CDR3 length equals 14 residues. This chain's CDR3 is CASSPYPGKYGYTF. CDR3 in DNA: TGTGCCAGCTCACCATATCCAGGGAAATATGGCTACACCTTC.

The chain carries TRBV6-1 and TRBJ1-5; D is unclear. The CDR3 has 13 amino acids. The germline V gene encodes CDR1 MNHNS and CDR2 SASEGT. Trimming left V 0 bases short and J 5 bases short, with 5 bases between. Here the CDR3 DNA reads TGTGCCAGCAGTGAAGCGCTAGATCAGCCCCAGCATTTT. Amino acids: CASSEALDQPQHF.

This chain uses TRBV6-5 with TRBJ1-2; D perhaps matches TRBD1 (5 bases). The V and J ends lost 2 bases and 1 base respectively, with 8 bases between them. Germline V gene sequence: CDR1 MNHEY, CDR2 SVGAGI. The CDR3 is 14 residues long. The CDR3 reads CASSYGGNNYGYTF. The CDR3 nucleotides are TGTGCCAGCAGTTACGGGGGAAATAACTATGGCTACACCTTC.

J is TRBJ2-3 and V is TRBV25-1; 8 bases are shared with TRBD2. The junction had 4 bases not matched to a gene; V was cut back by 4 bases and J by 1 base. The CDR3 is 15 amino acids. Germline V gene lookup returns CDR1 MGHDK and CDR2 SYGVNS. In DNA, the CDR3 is TGTGCCAGCAGTGCTGCGGGGGGACGCACAGATACGCAGTATTTT. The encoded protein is CASSAAGGRTDTQYF.

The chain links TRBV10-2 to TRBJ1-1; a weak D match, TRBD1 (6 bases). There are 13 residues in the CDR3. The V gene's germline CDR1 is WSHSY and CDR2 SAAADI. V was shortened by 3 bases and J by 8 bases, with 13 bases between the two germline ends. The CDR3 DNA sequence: TGCGCCAGCAGTGATTTCCCCGGGACAGAAGCTTTCTTT. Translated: CASSDFPGTEAFF.

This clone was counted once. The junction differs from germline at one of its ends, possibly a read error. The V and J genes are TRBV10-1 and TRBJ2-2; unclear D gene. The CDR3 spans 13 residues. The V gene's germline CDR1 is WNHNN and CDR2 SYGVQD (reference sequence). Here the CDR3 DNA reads TGCGCCGGCAGTGAGTCGCTCACCGGGGAGCTGTTTTTT. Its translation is CAGSESLTGELFF.

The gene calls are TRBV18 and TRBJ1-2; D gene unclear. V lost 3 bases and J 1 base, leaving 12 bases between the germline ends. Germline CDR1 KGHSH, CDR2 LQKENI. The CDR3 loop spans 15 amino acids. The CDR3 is CASSPRPGLNYGYTF. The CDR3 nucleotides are TGTGCCAGCTCACCCCGGCCAGGTCTTAACTATGGCTACACCTTC.

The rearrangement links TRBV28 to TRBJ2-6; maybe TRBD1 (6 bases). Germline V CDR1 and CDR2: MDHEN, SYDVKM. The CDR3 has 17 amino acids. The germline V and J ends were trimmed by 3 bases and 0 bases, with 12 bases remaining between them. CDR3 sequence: CASSLFRGSSGANVLTF. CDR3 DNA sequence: TGTGCCAGCAGTTTGTTCAGGGGAAGCTCTGGGGCCAACGTCCTGACTTTC.

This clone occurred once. CDR3 in amino acids: CATSRKLGLYNEQFF. For the CDR3, the DNA is TGTGCCACCAGCAGAAAATTAGGACTCTACAATGAGCAGTTCTTC. The rearrangement uses TRBV15 and TRBJ2-1, with D maybe TRBD2 (5 bases). Germline-derived CDR1 and CDR2 are LNHNV and YYDKDF (reference sequence). This CDR3 contains 15 residues. Trimming pared 2 bases from V and 3 bases from J, leaving 11 bases between. The full variable domain, with the rest looked up from reference TRBV15 and TRBJ2-1, is DAMVIQNPRYQVTQFGKPVTLSCSQTLNHNVMYWYQQKSSQAPKLLFHYYDKDFNNEADTPDNFQSRRPNTSFCFLDIRSPGLGDTAMYLCATSRKLGLYNEQFFGPGTRLTVL.

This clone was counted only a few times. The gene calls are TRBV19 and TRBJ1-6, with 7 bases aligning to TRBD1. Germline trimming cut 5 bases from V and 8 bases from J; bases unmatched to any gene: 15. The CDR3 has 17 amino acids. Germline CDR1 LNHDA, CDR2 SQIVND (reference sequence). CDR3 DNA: TGTGCCAGTAGTCTTCCCCGGGCAGGGGGTCATGATTCACCCCTCCACTTT. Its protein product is CASSLPRAGGHDSPLHF.

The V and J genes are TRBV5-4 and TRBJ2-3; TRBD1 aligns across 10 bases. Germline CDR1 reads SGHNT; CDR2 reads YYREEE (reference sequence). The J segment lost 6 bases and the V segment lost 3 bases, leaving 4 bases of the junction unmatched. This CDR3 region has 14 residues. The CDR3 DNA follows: TGTGCCAGCAGCTCGGGACAGGGGTTGGATACGCAGTATTTT. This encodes CASSSGQGLDTQYF.

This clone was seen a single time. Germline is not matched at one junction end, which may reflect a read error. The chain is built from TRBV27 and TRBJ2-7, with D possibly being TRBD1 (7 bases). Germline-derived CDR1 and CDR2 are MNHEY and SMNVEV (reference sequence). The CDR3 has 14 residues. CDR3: CASSPLSGGYVQYF. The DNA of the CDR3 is TGTGCCAGCAGTCCTCTTTCAGGGGGGTACGTGCAGTACTTC.

The CDR3 nucleotides are TGTGCCATCAGTGAGTCGACCCCAGGGGGCAATGAAAAACTGTTTTTT. It yields the protein CAISESTPGGNEKLFF. The V call is TRBV10-3, the J call TRBJ1-4; TRBD1 matches at 8 bases. The J segment lost 5 bases and the V segment lost 0 bases, leaving 5 bases of the junction unmatched. The germline CDR1 and CDR2 sequences are ENHRY and SYGVKD. This CDR3 has 16 amino acids.

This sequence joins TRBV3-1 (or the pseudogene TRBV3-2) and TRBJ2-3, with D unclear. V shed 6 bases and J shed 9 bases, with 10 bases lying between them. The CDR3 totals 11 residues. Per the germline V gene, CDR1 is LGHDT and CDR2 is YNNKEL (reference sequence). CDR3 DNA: TGTGCCAGCAGGGGTGGAAACACGCAGTATTTT. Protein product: CASRGGNTQYF.

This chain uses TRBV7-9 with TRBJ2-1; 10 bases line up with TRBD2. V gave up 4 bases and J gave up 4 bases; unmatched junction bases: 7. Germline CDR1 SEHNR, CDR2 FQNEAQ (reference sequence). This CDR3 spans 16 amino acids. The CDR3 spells CASSSRAGGQYNEQFF. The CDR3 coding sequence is TGTGCCAGCAGCTCGAGAGCGGGGGGGCAGTACAATGAGCAGTTCTTC.

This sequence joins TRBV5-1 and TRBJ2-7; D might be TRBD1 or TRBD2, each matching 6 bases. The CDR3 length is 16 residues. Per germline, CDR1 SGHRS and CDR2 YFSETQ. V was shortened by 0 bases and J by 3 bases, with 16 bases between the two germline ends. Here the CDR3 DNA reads TGCGCCAGCAGCTTGGGGGCACAGGGAGGAAACTACGAGCAGTACTTC. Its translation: CASSLGAQGGNYEQYF.

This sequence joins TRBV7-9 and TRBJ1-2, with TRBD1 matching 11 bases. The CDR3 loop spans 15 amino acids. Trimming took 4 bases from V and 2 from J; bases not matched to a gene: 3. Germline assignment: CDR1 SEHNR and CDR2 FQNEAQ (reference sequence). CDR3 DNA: TGTGCCAGCAGCTCTCGGGACAGGGGGAACTATGGCTACACCTTC. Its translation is CASSSRDRGNYGYTF.

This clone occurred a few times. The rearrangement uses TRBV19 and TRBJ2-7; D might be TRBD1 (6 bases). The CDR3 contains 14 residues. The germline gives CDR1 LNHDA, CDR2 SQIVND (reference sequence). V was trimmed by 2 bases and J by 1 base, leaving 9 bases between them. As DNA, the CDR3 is TGTGCCAGTAGTATACAAGGACAGTCCTACGAGCAGTACTTC. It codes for CASSIQGQSYEQYF.

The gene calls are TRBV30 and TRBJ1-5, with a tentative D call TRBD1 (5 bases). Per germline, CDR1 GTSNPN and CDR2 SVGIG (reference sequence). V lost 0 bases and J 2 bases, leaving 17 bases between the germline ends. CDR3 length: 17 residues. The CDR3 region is CAWSVPPLTGGNQPQHF. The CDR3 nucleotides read TGTGCCTGGAGTGTACCCCCTTTGACGGGGGGCAATCAGCCCCAGCATTTT. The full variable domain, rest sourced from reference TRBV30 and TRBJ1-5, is SQTIHQWPATLVQPVGSPLSLECTVEGTSNPNLYWYRQAAGRGLQLLFYSVGIGQISSEVPQNLSASRPQDRQFILSSKKLLLSDSGFYLCAWSVPPLTGGNQPQHFGDGTRLSIL.

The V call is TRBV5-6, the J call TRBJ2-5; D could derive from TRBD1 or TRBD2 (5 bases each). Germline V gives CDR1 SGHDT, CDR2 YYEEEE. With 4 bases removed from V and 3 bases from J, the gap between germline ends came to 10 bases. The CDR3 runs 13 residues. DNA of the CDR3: TGTGCCAGCAGCCTGGGACCTAAAGAGACCCAGTACTTC. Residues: CASSLGPKETQYF.

The CDR3 DNA sequence: TGTGCCTGGAGTAACCTTCGGAGACGCGAGGGCCCTAATTCACCCCTCCACTTT. This translates into CAWSNLRRREGPNSPLHF. The rearrangement joins TRBV30 to TRBJ1-6; no firm D call. The V end was cut by 2 bases, the J end by 6 bases, with 23 bases between. CDR3 length equals 18 residues. Germline CDR1 and CDR2: GTSNPN and SVGIG (reference sequence).

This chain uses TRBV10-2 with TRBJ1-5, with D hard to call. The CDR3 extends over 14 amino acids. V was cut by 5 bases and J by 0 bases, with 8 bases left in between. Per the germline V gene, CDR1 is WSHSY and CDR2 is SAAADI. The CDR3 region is CASSRVDSNQPQHF. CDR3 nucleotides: TGCGCCAGCAGTAGGGTAGATAGCAATCAGCCCCAGCATTTT.

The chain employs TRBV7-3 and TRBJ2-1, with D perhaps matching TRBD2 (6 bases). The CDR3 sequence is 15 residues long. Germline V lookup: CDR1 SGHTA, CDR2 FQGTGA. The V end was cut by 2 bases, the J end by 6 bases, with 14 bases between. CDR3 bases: TGTGCCAGCAGCTTATCGCCTAGCGCTGGCAATGAGCAGTTCTTC. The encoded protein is CASSLSPSAGNEQFF.

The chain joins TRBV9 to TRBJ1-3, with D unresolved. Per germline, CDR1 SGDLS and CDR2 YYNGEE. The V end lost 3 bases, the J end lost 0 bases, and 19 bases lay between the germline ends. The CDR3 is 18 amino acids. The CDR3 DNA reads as TGTGCCAGCAGCGCATACACCGATCCAGGTCTCTCTGGAAACACCATATATTTT. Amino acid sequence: CASSAYTDPGLSGNTIYF. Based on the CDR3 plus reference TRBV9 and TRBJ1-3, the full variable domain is DSGVTQTPKHLITATGQRVTLRCSPRSGDLSVYWYQQSLDQGLQFLIQYYNGEERAKGNILERFSAQQFPDLHSELNLSSLELGDSALYFCASSAYTDPGLSGNTIYFGEGSWLTVV.

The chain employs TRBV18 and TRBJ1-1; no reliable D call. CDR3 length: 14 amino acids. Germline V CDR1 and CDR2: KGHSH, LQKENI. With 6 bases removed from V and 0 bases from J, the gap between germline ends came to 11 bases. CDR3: CASSPGVVNTEAFF. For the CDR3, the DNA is TGTGCCAGCTCTCCGGGTGTGGTGAACACTGAAGCTTTCTTT.

CDR3 nucleotide sequence: TGTGCCAGTAGTAAATTATTCGACAACCCTAACAATGAGCAGTTCTTC. It translates to CASSKLFDNPNNEQFF. This chain joins TRBV19 and TRBJ2-1; no clear D. The CDR3 covers 16 residues. V gave up 4 bases and J gave up 5 bases, with 18 bases separating them. Germline V CDR1 and CDR2: LNHDA, SQIVND (reference sequence).